This TCR beta chain was identified in a study of blood T cell repertoires in COVID-19 (dated by TCRdb to about 2020). Study-level background: Samples from collaborators originated in the United States, Italy and Spain and spanned both the acute and convalescent phases of COVID-19. The material from the prospective study consisted of cDNA or gDNA derived from T cells, B-cell-depleted T cells, or PBMCs. Subjects who had been exposed to COVID-19, were actively infected with it, or had recovered from it provided the deeply sampled blood TCRbeta repertoires that made up the dataset. The repertoires were made available in a free public database intended to serve as a resource for research on the immune response to SARS-CoV-2. Samples were obtained from the ongoing ImmuneRACE study (first 160 participants) and from about 1,300 subjects provided by 6 global collaborators. A de-identified subject ID, COVID-19 status, age in years and sex were almost always included in the sample metadata. Where HLA class I and class II types were available, the types were taken from metadata supplied by the sample provider, not from assay-based typing.

The full study reports these points: The quantity of clinical and demographic metadata differed by source and by participant and was supplied without curation.

Measured from the cysteine to the phenylalanine, the CDR3 is 17 residues long. The read is trimmed to its CDR3 DNA, 51 bases read in frame from base 1. CDR1 and CDR2 are read off the germline V gene (reference sequence) as MNHEY and SMNVEV. V loses 2 bases, J loses 0 bases, and the germline ends lie 16 bases apart. In regard to this clone: The specificity of this receptor is unknown. No much larger clone is present one base from it, and per-base qualities are unavailable.

TCRbeta CDR3 regions were amplified from genomic DNA using the immunoSEQ Assay, a bias-controlled multiplex PCR. Under the source paper's analysis protocol: Nucleated cell counts per sample were estimated from amplification of reference gene primers within the assay. To quantify the absolute abundance of each unique TCRbeta CDR3 rearrangement, sequence reads were collapsed and filtered. For each sample, productive Simpson clonality was calculated as the square root of Simpson's diversity index over productive rearrangements. As stored in TCRdb, this immuneACCESS dataset retains in-frame rearrangements with V and J assigned. A fraction of the clones does not appear; measured against another copy, unresolved V genes explain less than half of the discrepancy, and the remainder lacks a known reason. V, J and clone size are those of that table, while D and trimming were read from the DNA. In this sample the table shows 320,000 or so clones, 75% to 90% of which occur a single time. The top ten hold 5% to 6% of the sample.

Enrolling through a virtual design, the prospective study's participants ranged in age from roughly 18 to 90 years and lived across some 22 United States geographic areas. To assign participants to cohorts, the prospective study relied on clinical history that participants themselves reported in a screening survey and a study questionnaire. ImmuneRACE Cohort 3 recovered participants were defined by two consecutive negative NP/OP PCR tests, healthcare professional clearance, or symptom resolution. Each participant in the prospective study had whole blood, serum and a nasopharyngeal or oropharyngeal swab collected by mobile phlebotomists. Participants in the prospective study had the option to provide additional blood draws and questionnaires over a roughly 2-month period. Prospective study blood samples were shipped either frozen or at room temperature before DNA extraction.

The chain links TRBV27 with TRBJ1-1; the D gene lacks a confident call. Sequencing was performed on PBMCs or T cells enriched from blood (not recorded which). The TCR sequence derives from a man aged 30 to 45 who had recovered from COVID-19. Here is the DNA: TGTGCCAGCAGTTTAGTCCCCGGGAGAGTGGTGAACACTGAAGCTTTCTTT. Its protein reads: CASSLVPGRVVNTEAFF.